The 16 T cell receptor beta chains below come from one sample, sequenced in a study of blood T cell repertoires in COVID-19. The assay was immunoSEQ multiplex PCR, and TCRdb's table has in-frame clones only and misses some. Among about 170,000 clones, approximately 84% were seen once, and the ten largest hold over 2.5%. The sequencing sample was made of peripheral blood. These receptors were taken from a human donor with acute or convalescent COVID-19. The donor label of this sample is uncertain.

The CDR3 protein is CASSPPGGTAYEQYF. The CDR3 nucleotides read TGTGCCAGCAGTCCCCCCGGAGGGACAGCCTACGAGCAGTACTTC. The chain has TRBV28 and TRBJ2-7; perhaps TRBD1 as D (7 bases). The V gene's germline CDR1 is MDHEN and CDR2 SYDVKM. V was clipped by 5 bases and J by 2 bases, with 16 bases between them. This CDR3 is 15 amino acids long.

The chain has TRBV28 and TRBJ2-7; unclear D gene. This CDR3 is 14 amino acids long. V dropped 4 bases and J dropped 1 base, with 11 bases sitting between them. Germline V lookup: CDR1 MDHEN, CDR2 SYDVKM. CDR3 loop: CASSWSRGSYEQYF. The CDR3 DNA reads as TGTGCCAGCAGTTGGAGCAGAGGATCCTACGAGCAGTACTTC.

The chain links TRBV7-9 to TRBJ2-1; 9 nucleotides agree with TRBD1. The germline CDR1 and CDR2 sequences are SEHNR and FQNEAQ (reference sequence). V shed 7 bases and J 2 bases; nucleotides not matched to a gene: 3. The CDR3 contains 14 residues. The CDR3 spells CASNRQGAYNEQFF. CDR3 DNA: TGTGCCAGCAACCGACAGGGGGCCTACAATGAGCAGTTCTTC.

This chain connects TRBV11-1 to TRBJ2-5; D may be TRBD1 (6 bases). Germline lookup yields CDR1 SGHAT and CDR2 FQDESV (reference sequence). Trimming took off 5 bases at V and 1 base at J, with 11 bases between the two ends. This CDR3 has 14 amino acids. The CDR3 sequence: CASSTQGFQETQYF. Here the CDR3 DNA reads TGTGCCAGCAGCACACAGGGATTCCAAGAGACCCAGTACTTC.

The CDR3 DNA is TGTGCCAGCAGCCAGGTGGCTAGCGGCGAGCAGTACTTC. Protein: CASSQVASGEQYF. The V and J genes are TRBV12-3 or TRBV12-4 and TRBJ2-7; 7 bases align to TRBD2. J was trimmed by 6 bases and V by 6 bases; bases with no gene match: 8. This CDR3 region has 13 residues.

The chain couples TRBV12-3 or TRBV12-4 to TRBJ1-1; D gene ambiguous. CDR3 size: 13 residues. V was clipped by 4 bases and J by 2 bases, with 8 bases between them. The CDR3 DNA reads as TGTGCCAGCAGTTCATCCAGAAACACTGAAGCTTTCTTT. It translates to CASSSSRNTEAFF.

This chain links TRBV28 with TRBJ2-2, with a possible D match to TRBD1 (5 bases). V was shortened by 3 bases and J by 2 bases, with 7 bases between the two germline ends. The CDR3 is 14 amino acids. Germline CDR1 and CDR2: MDHEN and SYDVKM. This CDR3 reads CASSFGQNTGELFF. The CDR3 DNA sequence: TGTGCCAGCAGTTTTGGACAAAACACCGGGGAGCTGTTTTTT.

This chain joins TRBV25-1 and TRBJ1-2, with a weak D call TRBD1 (5 bases). This CDR3 contains 16 residues. Trimming removed 3 bases from V and 4 bases from J, with 18 bases in between. Germline loops: CDR1 MGHDK, CDR2 SYGVNS. The CDR3 reads CASSDSDREMGYGYTF. The CDR3 DNA sequence: TGTGCCAGCAGTGATTCCGACAGAGAAATGGGCTATGGCTACACCTTC.

The V and J genes are TRBV11-2 and TRBJ1-4, with a possible D match to TRBD1 (6 bases). Germline V lookup: CDR1 SGHAT, CDR2 FQNNGV. This CDR3 is 16 amino acids long. V was pared by 0 bases and J by 7 bases, with 15 bases between. DNA for the CDR3: TGTGCCAGCAGCTTAGAATCTAACAGGGCGGGTGAAAAACTGTTTTTT. It encodes CASSLESNRAGEKLFF. Full variable domain (remainder filled in from reference TRBV11-2 and TRBJ1-4): EAGVAQSPRYKIIEKRQSVAFWCNPISGHATLYWYQQILGQGPKLLIQFQNNGVVDDSQLPKDRFSAERLKGVDSTLKIQPAKLEDSAVYLCASSLESNRAGEKLFFGSGTQLSVL.

The CDR3 DNA reads as TGTGCCAGCAGTTTGAGGCCTGCAAATACGCAGTATTTT. Translated: CASSLRPANTQYF. The chain carries TRBV12-3 or TRBV12-4 and TRBJ2-3; D remains ambiguous. The CDR3 covers 13 residues. With 3 bases removed from V and 7 bases from J, the gap between germline ends came to 11 bases.

V gene TRBV7-3 combines with J gene TRBJ2-7, with 7 bases lining up with TRBD2. The CDR3 runs to 14 residues. V gave up 4 bases and J gave up 5 bases; unmatched junction bases: 8. Germline V gives CDR1 SGHTA, CDR2 FQGTGA. The DNA for the CDR3 is TGTGCCAGCAGCTCATTCTTGGCGGGGGACGAGCAGTACTTC. Amino acid sequence: CASSSFLAGDEQYF.

The sample holds a few counts of this clone. This rearrangement joins TRBV11-2 to TRBJ1-4, with D unresolved. Per germline, CDR1 SGHAT and CDR2 FQNNGV. The CDR3 loop spans 16 amino acids. Trimming shortened V by 5 bases and J by 3 bases, and 16 bases separated the two germline ends. CDR3 protein: CASSRRGPGANEKLFF. DNA for the CDR3: TGTGCCAGCAGCCGCCGGGGTCCCGGTGCTAATGAAAAACTGTTTTTT.

The sample holds a few counts of this clone. The chain joins TRBV15 to TRBJ1-5; maybe TRBD1 (5 bases). Germline V gene data show CDR1 as LNHNV and CDR2 as YYDKDF (reference sequence). The CDR3 is 15 amino acids. V was trimmed by 0 bases and J by 5 bases, leaving 11 bases between them. The CDR3 DNA reads TGTGCCACCAGCAGAGAGGGAGGGGCCCATCAGCCCCAGCATTTT. Translated: CATSREGGAHQPQHF.

J is TRBJ2-2 and V is TRBV4-2; 11 nucleotides line up with TRBD2. Germline CDR1 and CDR2: LGHNA and YNFKEQ. The junction had 10 bases not matched to a gene; V was cut back by 4 bases and J by 6 bases. The CDR3 has 17 amino acids. The CDR3 bases are TGTGCCAGCAGCCTCGGCACGACTAGCGGGGTTGCCGGGGAGCTGTTTTTT. This sequence encodes CASSLGTTSGVAGELFF.

This clone was seen more than once but under ten times. The rearrangement joins TRBV29-1 to TRBJ1-1; no reliable D call. The CDR3 is 13 residues long. CDR1 SQVTM and CDR2 ANQGSEA come from the germline V gene. The germline V and J ends were trimmed by 3 bases and 0 bases, with 8 bases remaining between them. The CDR3 bases are TGCAGCGTTGAGAAGGAGTTGAACACTGAAGCTTTCTTT. Translating gives CSVEKELNTEAFF.

The CDR3 reads CASSPMGRDPGNTEAFF. As DNA, the CDR3 is TGTGCCAGCAGTCCAATGGGGCGGGACCCGGGGAACACTGAAGCTTTCTTT. V is TRBV27 and J is TRBJ1-1, with D perhaps matching TRBD1 (5 bases). V lost 5 bases and J 1 base, leaving 20 bases between the germline ends. The CDR3 has 17 residues. Germline V gene lookup returns CDR1 MNHEY and CDR2 SMNVEV (reference sequence).